The rows below give T cell receptor beta chains drawn from one sample of a study of cytomegalovirus exposure and HLA in healthy donors. Clones were sequenced by immunoSEQ multiplex PCR, and TCRdb holds only the in-frame ones, with some missing. The sample lists fewer than 200,000 clones; about 90% were seen once. Material: PBMCs. The receptors were sampled from a girl in the first two years of life in good health and CMV-seronegative. Both conserved end residues are part of each CDR3. A D gene is named only where the DNA matches it firmly. The size entry is marked missing in some rows and otherwise reads once, few, many or a size class.

J: TRBJ2-7
V: TRBV7-9
D: NA
size: NA
CDR3: CASSPDEQYF
DNA: TGTGCCAGCAGCCCGGACGAGCAGTACTTC

J: TRBJ2-3
V: TRBV5-1
D: TRBD2
size: NA
CDR3: CASSSLGLPKPYTDTQYF
DNA: TGCGCCAGCAGCTCGCTGGGACTACCCAAGCCCTACACAGATACGCAGTATTTT

J: TRBJ1-3
V: TRBV6-6
D: NA
size: NA
CDR3: CASSPGPSGNTIYF
DNA: TGTGCCAGCAGCCCAGGGCCCTCTGGAAACACCATATATTTT

J: TRBJ2-7
V: TRBV9
D: NA
size: NA
CDR3: CASSVAAASYEQYF
DNA: TGTGCCAGCAGCGTAGCTGCGGCTAGCTACGAGCAGTACTTC

J: TRBJ1-6
V: TRBV6-5
D: TRBD1
size: few
CDR3: CASSGQGYNSPLHF
DNA: TGTGCCAGCAGTGGACAGGGCTATAATTCACCCCTCCACTTT

J: TRBJ1-6
V: TRBV7-8
D: NA
size: NA
CDR3: CASSLDRAPLHF
DNA: TGTGCCAGCAGCTTAGACCGAGCACCCCTCCACTTT

J: TRBJ2-7
V: TRBV6-5
D: NA
size: NA
CDR3: CASSYNRENEQYF
DNA: TGTGCCAGCAGTTACAACAGGGAGAACGAGCAGTACTTC

J: TRBJ2-3
V: TRBV29-1
D: NA
size: NA
CDR3: CSALSTDTQYF
DNA: TGCAGCGCCCTCAGCACAGATACGCAGTATTTT

J: TRBJ2-7
V: TRBV4-2
D: TRBD2
size: NA
CDR3: CASSQRKLAGGHEQYF
DNA: TGTGCCAGCAGCCAACGCAAACTAGCGGGAGGCCACGAGCAGTACTTC

J: TRBJ1-4
V: TRBV12-5
D: NA
size: NA
CDR3: CASGLGVASEKLFF
DNA: TGTGCTAGTGGTTTGGGGGTGGCTAGTGAAAAACTGTTTTTT